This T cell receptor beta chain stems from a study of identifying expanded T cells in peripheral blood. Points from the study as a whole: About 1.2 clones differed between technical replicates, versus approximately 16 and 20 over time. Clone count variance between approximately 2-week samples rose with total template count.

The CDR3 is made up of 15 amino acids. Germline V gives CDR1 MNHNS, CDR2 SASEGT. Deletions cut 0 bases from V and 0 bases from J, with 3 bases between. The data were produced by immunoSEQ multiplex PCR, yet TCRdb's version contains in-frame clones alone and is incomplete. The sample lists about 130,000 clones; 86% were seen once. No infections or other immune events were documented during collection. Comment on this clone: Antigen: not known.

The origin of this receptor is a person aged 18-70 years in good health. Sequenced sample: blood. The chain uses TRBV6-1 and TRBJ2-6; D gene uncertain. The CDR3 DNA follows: TGTGCCAGCAGTGAAGCGAGCTCTGGGGCCAACGTCCTGACTTTC. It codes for CASSEASSGANVLTF.